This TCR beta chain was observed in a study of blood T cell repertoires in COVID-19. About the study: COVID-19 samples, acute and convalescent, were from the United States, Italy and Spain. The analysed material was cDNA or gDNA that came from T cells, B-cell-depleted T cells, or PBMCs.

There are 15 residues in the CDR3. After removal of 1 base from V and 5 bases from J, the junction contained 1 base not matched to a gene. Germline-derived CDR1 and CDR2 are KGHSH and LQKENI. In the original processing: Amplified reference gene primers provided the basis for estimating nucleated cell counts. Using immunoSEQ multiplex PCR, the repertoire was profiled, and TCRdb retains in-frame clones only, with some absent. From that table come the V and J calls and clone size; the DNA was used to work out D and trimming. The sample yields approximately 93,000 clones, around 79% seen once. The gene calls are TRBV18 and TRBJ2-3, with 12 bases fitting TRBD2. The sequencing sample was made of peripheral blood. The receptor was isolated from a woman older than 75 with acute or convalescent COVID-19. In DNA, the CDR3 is TGTGCCAGCTCACCACAGACTAGCGGGGGAGATACGCAGTATTTT. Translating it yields CASSPQTSGGDTQYF. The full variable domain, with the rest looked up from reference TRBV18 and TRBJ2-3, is NAGVMQNPRHLVRRRGQEARLRCSPMKGHSHVYWYRQLPEEGLKFMVYLQKENIIDESGMPKERFSAEFPKEGPSILRIQQVVRGDSAAYFCASSPQTSGGDTQYFGPGTRLTVL.